These 2 T cell receptor beta chains share one sample of origin, sequenced in a study of OX40 agonist ivuxolimab in advanced cancers. Profiling relied on immunoSEQ multiplex PCR, and the TCRdb table lists in-frame clones only, not all of them. The table lists some 64,000 clones, 87% of them singletons. The material sequenced was CD4+ or CD8+ T cells sorted from blood, taken in a trial of the OX40 agonist ivuxolimab. These receptors originate from an adult with an advanced solid tumor such as melanoma, head and neck, liver or kidney cancer.

The chain recombines TRBV18 with TRBJ2-1; 10 bases fit TRBD2. Germline CDR1 is KGHSH and CDR2 is LQKENI. This CDR3 comprises 16 residues. The junction had 7 bases not matched to a gene; V was cut back by 3 bases and J by 5 bases. The DNA of the CDR3 is TGTGCCAGCTCACCTGAGCGGGGGGGCCTACACAATGAGCAGTTCTTC. The encoded protein is CASSPERGGLHNEQFF. Full variable domain (missing parts from reference TRBV18 and TRBJ2-1): NAGVMQNPRHLVRRRGQEARLRCSPMKGHSHVYWYRQLPEEGLKFMVYLQKENIIDESGMPKERFSAEFPKEGPSILRIQQVVRGDSAAYFCASSPERGGLHNEQFFGPGTRLTVL.

The chain combines TRBV5-1 with TRBJ2-5, with 11 bases identical to TRBD2. Germline-derived CDR1 and CDR2 are SGHRS and YFSETQ. V lost 5 bases to trimming and J lost 0 bases; unmatched junction nucleotides: 0. The CDR3 sequence is 14 residues long. CDR3 bases: TGCGCCAGCAGACTAGCGGGGGACCAAGAGACCCAGTACTTC. As protein: CASRLAGDQETQYF.